This TCR beta chain was sequenced during a study of shared clonotypes between healthy human individuals. Study-level information: Participating donors consisted of a couple of women and a few men aged 18 to 49. The plates for each donor numbered three CD4 naive, three CD4 memory, two CD8 naive and one CD8 memory.

For sorted subsets, approximately 180 ng DNA per replicate equaled about 30,000 T cell genomes. The table came from immunoSEQ multiplex PCR; TCRdb's copy has only in-frame clones and leaves some out. The table includes 1.4 million or so clones, around 98.5% detected once. Per the germline V gene, CDR1 is SGHDT and CDR2 is YYEEEE. This CDR3 has 16 residues. The J segment lost 13 bases and the V segment lost 4 bases, leaving 17 bases of the junction unmatched. The source is a man aged 25-45 years in good health. The sample taken for sequencing was naive CD4+ T cells sorted from blood. Subset indicated: CD45RA+ positively selected. The V and J genes are TRBV5-6 and TRBJ1-3; 10 bases map to TRBD1. CDR3 sequence: CASSRTMTGGTLRIYF. The CDR3 DNA sequence: TGTGCCAGCAGCCGAACAATGACAGGGGGCACCTTAAGAATATATTTT.